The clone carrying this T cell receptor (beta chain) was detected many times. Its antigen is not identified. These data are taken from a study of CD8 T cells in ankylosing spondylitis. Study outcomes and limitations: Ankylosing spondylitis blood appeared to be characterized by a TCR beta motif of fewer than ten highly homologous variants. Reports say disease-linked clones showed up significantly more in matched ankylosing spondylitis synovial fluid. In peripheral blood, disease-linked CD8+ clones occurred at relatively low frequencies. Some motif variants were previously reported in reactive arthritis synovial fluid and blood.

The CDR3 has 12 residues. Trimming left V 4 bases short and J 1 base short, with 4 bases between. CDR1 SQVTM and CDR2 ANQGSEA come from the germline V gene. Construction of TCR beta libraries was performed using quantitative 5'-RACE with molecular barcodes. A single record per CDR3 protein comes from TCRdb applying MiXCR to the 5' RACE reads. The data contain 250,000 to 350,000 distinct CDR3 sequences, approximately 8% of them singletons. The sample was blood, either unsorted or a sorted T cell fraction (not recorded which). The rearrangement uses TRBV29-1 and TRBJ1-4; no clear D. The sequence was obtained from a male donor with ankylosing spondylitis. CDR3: CSVVGTNEKLFF. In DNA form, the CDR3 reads TGCAGCGTTGTCGGAACTAATGAAAAACTGTTTTTT.